The 32 T cell receptor beta chains below come from one sample, sequenced in a study of T cells in tumors after PD-1 blockade. This table comes from immunoSEQ multiplex PCR, and its TCRdb copy is limited to in-frame clones, with some not included. The sample yields fewer than 50,000 clones, over 75% seen once. The input for sequencing was PBMCs, taken before anti-PD-1 treatment. All receptors come from a human donor with basal cell carcinoma.

The J gene is TRBJ2-7, the V gene TRBV10-1, with TRBD1 identical over 7 bases. The CDR3 has 15 residues. CDR1 WNHNN and CDR2 SYGVQD come from the germline V gene (reference sequence). V shed 2 bases, J shed 2 bases, and the junction held 6 bases outside the gene matches. Here the CDR3 reads CASSEDGTATYEQYF. DNA of the CDR3: TGCGCCAGCAGTGAGGACGGGACAGCGACCTACGAGCAGTACTTC.

V and J are TRBV6-6 and TRBJ2-1; weak D call: TRBD2 (6 bases). V was cut by 4 bases and J by 0 bases, with 10 bases left in between. The length of the CDR3 is 15 residues. CDR1 is MNHNY and CDR2 is SVGAGI in the germline V gene (reference sequence). CDR3 nucleotide sequence: TGTGCCAGCAGTTTCGGGGGACCCTCCTACAATGAGCAGTTCTTC. It yields the protein CASSFGGPSYNEQFF.

The genes are TRBV5-1 and TRBJ2-1, with TRBD2 matching 10 bases. The CDR3 runs 16 residues. Looked up from germline, CDR1 is SGHRS and CDR2 is YFSETQ. J was trimmed by 0 bases and V by 4 bases; bases with no gene match: 4. The CDR3 protein is CASSPASGGSYNEQFF. The CDR3 DNA follows: TGCGCCAGCAGCCCGGCTAGCGGGGGCTCCTACAATGAGCAGTTCTTC.

The V call is TRBV7-9, the J call TRBJ2-2; D ambiguous. Per the germline V gene, CDR1 is SEHNR and CDR2 is FQNEAQ (reference sequence). The CDR3 length is 14 residues. V lost 6 bases and J 4 bases, leaving 12 bases between the germline ends. This CDR3 reads CASSSRASTGELFF. DNA of the CDR3: TGTGCCAGCAGTTCCCGGGCTTCCACCGGGGAGCTGTTTTTT.

There are a few counts of this clone. The chain links TRBV3-1 (or the pseudogene TRBV3-2) to TRBJ2-5, with 7 bases identical to TRBD2. The CDR3 totals 10 residues. Germline V lookup: CDR1 LGHDT, CDR2 YNNKEL (reference sequence). For the CDR3, the DNA is TGTGCGAGCGGGGCCGCGGCCCAGTACTTC. Translating it yields CASGAAAQYF.

The chain couples TRBV9 to TRBJ1-2, with D possibly matching TRBD1 (5 bases). The CDR3 contains 15 residues. Germline V gene lookup returns CDR1 SGDLS and CDR2 YYNGEE. Trimming pared 0 bases from V and 6 bases from J, leaving 15 bases between. Here the CDR3 reads CASSVDIGGLDGYTF. The CDR3 nucleotides are TGTGCCAGCAGCGTAGATATCGGGGGGTTGGATGGCTACACCTTC. Full variable domain (remainder filled in from reference TRBV9 and TRBJ1-2): DSGVTQTPKHLITATGQRVTLRCSPRSGDLSVYWYQQSLDQGLQFLIQYYNGEERAKGNILERFSAQQFPDLHSELNLSSLELGDSALYFCASSVDIGGLDGYTFGSGTRLTVV.

This clone was seen only a few times. This chain joins TRBV28 and TRBJ1-2; D gene ambiguous. CDR3 length: 15 residues. V was cut by 6 bases and J by 3 bases, with 17 bases left in between. CDR1 is MDHEN and CDR2 is SYDVKM in the germline V gene. The CDR3 DNA is TGTGCCAGCAGGGCTTGGATCGGGCGGGACTATGGCTACACCTTC. This gives the protein CASRAWIGRDYGYTF.

The rearrangement uses TRBV19 and TRBJ1-5; no definite D call. Between the trimmed V and J ends, which lost 5 bases and 1 base, there was a span of 6 bases. This CDR3 spans 13 amino acids. The germline V gene has CDR1 LNHDA and CDR2 SQIVND (reference sequence). In DNA form, the CDR3 reads TGTGCCAGTAGTGCCGTAAGCAATCAGCCCCAGCATTTT. This encodes CASSAVSNQPQHF. Complete variable domain (other parts from reference TRBV19 and TRBJ1-5): DGGITQSPKYLFRKEGQNVTLSCEQNLNHDAMYWYRQDPGQGLRLIYYSQIVNDFQKGDIAEGYSVSREKKESFPLTVTSAQKNPTAFYLCASSAVSNQPQHFGDGTRLSIL.

This clone was seen a handful of times. The J gene is TRBJ2-2, the V gene TRBV7-2, with 8 bases aligning to TRBD1. The CDR3 is 15 residues long. Germline-derived CDR1 and CDR2 are SGHTA and FQGNSA. J lost 3 bases, V lost 6 bases, and 6 bases had no gene match. CDR3 nucleotide sequence: TGTGCCAGCAGGCCCGGGACAGGCTACACCGGGGAGCTGTTTTTT. The encoded protein is CASRPGTGYTGELFF.

The rearrangement links TRBV5-6 to TRBJ1-1; D is unresolved. Per the germline V gene, CDR1 is SGHDT and CDR2 is YYEEEE. This CDR3 is built from 11 residues. V was cut by 4 bases and J by 6 bases, with 7 bases left in between. The CDR3 DNA is TGTGCCAGCAGCACCTACTCTGAAGCTTTCTTT. Translated, it gives CASSTYSEAFF.

The chain employs TRBV5-1 and TRBJ1-3, with 10 bases aligning to TRBD1. The CDR3 consists of 16 residues. Germline lookup yields CDR1 SGHRS and CDR2 YFSETQ. The V and J ends lost 0 bases and 2 bases, in that order; junction bases with no gene match: 2. Here the CDR3 DNA reads TGCGCCAGCAGCTTGGGACAGGGGGCCGCTGGAAACACCATATATTTT. It specifies CASSLGQGAAGNTIYF. Looking up the rest from reference TRBV5-1 and TRBJ1-3 gives the full variable domain: KAGVTQTPRYLIKTRGQQVTLSCSPISGHRSVSWYQQTPGQGLQFLFEYFSETQRNKGNFPGRFSGRQFSNSRSEMNVSTLELGDSALYLCASSLGQGAAGNTIYFGEGSWLTVV.

The V and J genes are TRBV5-1 and TRBJ1-3; 7 bases are a match to TRBD1. The CDR3 consists of 14 residues. Germline V gives CDR1 SGHRS, CDR2 YFSETQ. J was trimmed by 4 bases and V by 0 bases; bases with no gene match: 1. CDR3 sequence: CASSLGGQGNTIYF. The CDR3 bases are TGCGCCAGCAGCTTGGGGGGACAGGGAAACACCATATATTTT.

The chain joins TRBV6-2 or TRBV6-3 to TRBJ2-1; 9 nucleotides line up with TRBD2. J gave up 6 bases and V 2 bases, and 11 bases lay outside the gene matches. Per the germline V gene, CDR1 is MNHEY and CDR2 is SVGEGT. The CDR3 is made up of 17 amino acids. The CDR3 sequence: CASSYRGRERGANEQFF. For the CDR3, the DNA is TGTGCCAGCAGTTACAGGGGGCGGGAGCGGGGGGCCAATGAGCAGTTCTTC.

This clone showed up just a few times. The genes are TRBV14 and TRBJ2-5; D is ambiguous. The length of the CDR3 is 18 residues. The V and J ends lost 0 bases and 5 bases respectively, with 22 bases between them. Looked up from germline, CDR1 is SGHDN and CDR2 is FVKESK. The CDR3 DNA is TGTGCCAGCAGCCAAGATTCGGGTTCGGCACTCCTCATGGAGACCCAGTACTTC. Amino acid sequence: CASSQDSGSALLMETQYF.

The V gene is TRBV10-3, the J gene TRBJ2-3, with 12 bases matching TRBD2. From germline, CDR1 is ENHRY and CDR2 SYGVKD. The CDR3 is 16 residues long. J lost 4 bases, V lost 5 bases, and 7 bases had no gene match. The CDR3 DNA is TGTGCCATCAGTCTTTCTAGCGGGGGGGCGGCAGATACGCAGTATTTT. It yields the protein CAISLSSGGAADTQYF.

This clone was detected once. The V call is TRBV5-8, the J call TRBJ1-2; D is possibly TRBD1 (6 bases). The CDR3 extends over 15 amino acids. Germline assignment: CDR1 SGHTS and CDR2 YDEGEE. Deletions cut 4 bases from V and 4 bases from J, with 17 bases between. The CDR3 nucleotides are TGTGCCAGCAGCACCTCGGCCGACAGGATCTATGGCTACACCTTC. Its translation: CASSTSADRIYGYTF.

The chain has TRBV5-4 and TRBJ1-1; tentatively, D is TRBD1 (6 bases). V lost 0 bases and J lost 5, with 14 bases in between. CDR1 and CDR2 from the germline V gene are SGHNT and YYREEE (reference sequence). There are 15 residues in the CDR3. This CDR3 is CASSLGGGGRTEAFF. The CDR3 DNA sequence: TGTGCCAGCAGCTTGGGCGGGGGGGGGCGTACTGAAGCTTTCTTT.

This clone appeared a few times. The J gene is TRBJ2-5, the V gene TRBV24-1; D is perhaps TRBD2 (6 bases). Germline CDR1 KGHDR, CDR2 SFDVKD. CDR3 length: 15 residues. The V gene lost 5 bases and the J gene lost 2 bases, with 14 bases spanning the gap. The CDR3 DNA reads TGTGCCACCAGTGGCGTCTTGGCGGGGCAAGAGACCCAGTACTTC. Protein: CATSGVLAGQETQYF.

CDR3 protein: CASSLRDPNTEAFF. As DNA, the CDR3 is TGTGCCAGCAGCTTACGCGACCCGAACACTGAAGCTTTCTTT. The gene calls are TRBV7-9 and TRBJ1-1; D is unclear. This CDR3 has 14 amino acids. Germline values: CDR1 SEHNR, CDR2 FQNEAQ (reference sequence). V was clipped by 2 bases and J by 1 base, with 8 bases between them.

The chain joins TRBV2 to TRBJ2-7, with D uncertain. This CDR3 spans 11 amino acids. Germline CDR1 is SNHLY and CDR2 is FYNNEI. V was trimmed by 2 bases and J by 4 bases, leaving 3 bases between them. CDR3 sequence reads: CASSENYEQYF. In DNA form, the CDR3 reads TGTGCCAGCAGTGAAAATTACGAGCAGTACTTC.

The genes are TRBV5-1 and TRBJ2-3, with 9 bases matching TRBD1. J lost 4 bases, V lost 0 bases, and 3 bases had no gene match. This CDR3 comprises 15 residues. The germline V gene has CDR1 SGHRS and CDR2 YFSETQ. The CDR3 sequence is CASSLGQGGPDTQYF. The DNA for the CDR3 is TGCGCCAGCAGCTTGGGACAGGGGGGCCCAGATACGCAGTATTTT.

DNA of the CDR3: TGTGCCACCAGTGACACGGACAGGGCGAACACCGGGGAGCTGTTTTTT. The encoded protein is CATSDTDRANTGELFF. The J gene is TRBJ2-2, the V gene TRBV24-1; 8 bases match TRBD1. CDR1 and CDR2 (germline): KGHDR, SFDVKD. The V and J ends lost 4 bases and 0 bases, in that order; junction bases with no gene match: 3. This CDR3 comprises 16 residues.

V gene TRBV7-2 combines with J gene TRBJ2-2; possible D gene TRBD1, 6 bases. The CDR3 is 17 residues long. CDR1 and CDR2 (germline): SGHTA, FQGNSA. The V gene lost 5 bases and the J gene lost 5 bases, with 21 bases spanning the gap. This chain's CDR3 is CASSPTIVRGVTGELFF. CDR3 DNA: TGTGCCAGCAGCCCTACGATAGTCAGGGGTGTAACCGGGGAGCTGTTTTTT.

This chain uses TRBV7-9 with TRBJ2-5; TRBD2 aligns across 8 bases. The V gene end was trimmed by 2 bases and the J gene end by 3 bases; junction bases not matched to a gene: 5. The CDR3 runs to 15 residues. Germline V gives CDR1 SEHNR, CDR2 FQNEAQ (reference sequence). Here the CDR3 reads CASSLTGGPKETQYF. In DNA form, the CDR3 reads TGTGCCAGCAGCTTAACGGGGGGGCCCAAAGAGACCCAGTACTTC.

The rearrangement links TRBV7-2 to TRBJ2-1, with 8 bases fitting TRBD2. Germline V gene sequence: CDR1 SGHTA, CDR2 FQGNSA. This CDR3 is built from 16 residues. V shed 7 bases, J shed 4 bases, and the junction held 12 bases outside the gene matches. Written as DNA, the CDR3 is TGTGCCAGCACCGGGGGGGACCACGATTCATACAATGAGCAGTTCTTC. It specifies CASTGGDHDSYNEQFF. The full variable domain, with the rest looked up from reference TRBV7-2 and TRBJ2-1, is GAGVSQSPSNKVTEKGKDVELRCDPISGHTALYWYRQSLGQGLEFLIYFQGNSAPDKSGLPSDRFSAERTGGSVSTLTIQRTQQEDSAVYLCASTGGDHDSYNEQFFGPGTRLTVL.

The V and J genes are TRBV28 and TRBJ1-1; D uncertain. The CDR3 loop spans 12 amino acids. V was cut by 5 bases and J by 4 bases, with 8 bases left in between. Germline CDR1 MDHEN, CDR2 SYDVKM. The CDR3 protein is CASSPKPTEAFF. DNA of the CDR3: TGTGCCAGCAGTCCCAAGCCCACTGAAGCTTTCTTT.

As regards this clone: The junction departs from germline at one end; a sequencing error may be responsible. The chain uses TRBV4-2 and TRBJ2-3; D is perhaps TRBD2 (7 bases). The V gene's germline CDR1 is LGHNA and CDR2 YNFKEQ. The CDR3 contains 17 residues. This CDR3 is CASIQGLGGGPTDTQYF. In DNA form, the CDR3 reads TGTGCCAGCATCCAAGGTTTGGGGGGGGGCCCGACAGATACGCAGTATTTT.

The J gene is TRBJ1-2, the V gene TRBV18, with 7 bases lining up with TRBD1. The CDR3 loop spans 15 amino acids. The ends lost 4 bases at V and 0 bases at J; junction bases unmatched: 5. The germline V gene has CDR1 KGHSH and CDR2 LQKENI. CDR3: CASSRSGTANYGYTF. The CDR3 DNA sequence: TGTGCCAGCTCACGCTCCGGGACAGCTAACTATGGCTACACCTTC.

The rearrangement links TRBV12-5 to TRBJ1-3, with D tentatively TRBD1 (6 bases). Germline V gives CDR1 LGHNT, CDR2 FRNRAP. The CDR3 consists of 16 residues. Between the trimmed V and J ends, which lost 2 bases and 0 bases, there was a span of 11 bases. In DNA, the CDR3 is TGTGCTAGTGGTTTGAACACAGGGCTCTCTGGAAACACCATATATTTT. Translated: CASGLNTGLSGNTIYF.

This clone has just one count. The rearrangement links TRBV5-1 to TRBJ2-3, with TRBD1 matching over 9 bases. Losses at the gene ends were 2 bases for V and 1 base for J; bases not matched to a gene: 5. CDR1 and CDR2 from the germline V gene are SGHRS and YFSETQ. The CDR3 covers 16 residues. The CDR3 region has the DNA TGCGCCAGCAGCTTAACAGGGGGCGAGGGCACAGATACGCAGTATTTT. It yields the protein CASSLTGGEGTDTQYF.

The chain employs TRBV6-1 and TRBJ2-3; tentatively, D is TRBD2 (6 bases). This CDR3 is built from 15 residues. CDR1 and CDR2 (germline): MNHNS, SASEGT. V was pared by 0 bases and J by 4 bases, with 11 bases between. CDR3 sequence: CASSEARRGSDTQYF. CDR3 coding DNA: TGTGCCAGCAGTGAAGCGCGGCGGGGATCAGATACGCAGTATTTT.

The rearrangement joins TRBV6-5 to TRBJ2-7, with D unresolved. Between the trimmed V and J ends, which lost 6 bases and 3 bases, there was a span of 9 bases. The CDR3 has 12 residues. Looked up from germline, CDR1 is MNHEY and CDR2 is SVGAGI. The CDR3 here is CASRSDGYEQYF. The CDR3 nucleotides are TGTGCCAGCAGATCCGACGGCTACGAGCAGTACTTC.